Each of the 12 T cell receptor beta chains below was sequenced from the same sample in a study of OX40 agonist ivuxolimab in advanced cancers. TCRdb's copy holds only in-frame clones and misses some; the assay was immunoSEQ multiplex PCR. The repertoire has 42,000 or so clones, about 86% of them found once; the top ten carry under 15%. Here the sequenced sample was CD4+ or CD8+ T cells sorted from blood, taken in a trial of the OX40 agonist ivuxolimab. These receptor sequences come from an adult with an advanced solid tumor such as melanoma, head and neck, liver or kidney cancer.

In DNA, the CDR3 is TGCGCCAGCAGCTTTTCTGGTTATCGTATGAACACTGAAGCTTTCTTT. Its translation is CASSFSGYRMNTEAFF. The chain links TRBV5-1 to TRBJ1-1; no definite D call. This CDR3 comprises 16 residues. Trimming shortened V by 2 bases and J by 0 bases, and 14 bases separated the two germline ends. Germline CDR1 is SGHRS and CDR2 is YFSETQ.

The genes are TRBV7-9 and TRBJ1-1; D is unclear. The ends were cut back, 1 base at V and 5 bases at J, with 8 bases in the middle. The CDR3 extends over 13 amino acids. Germline V gene sequence: CDR1 SEHNR, CDR2 FQNEAQ (reference sequence). The CDR3 protein is CASSLGGRTEAFF. CDR3 nucleotide sequence: TGTGCCAGCAGCTTAGGGGGTCGAACTGAAGCTTTCTTT.

This chain joins TRBV13 and TRBJ1-4, with D maybe TRBD1 (6 bases). CDR1 is PRHDT, CDR2 FYEKMQ, per germline (reference sequence). V shed 5 bases and J shed 9 bases, with 19 bases lying between them. The CDR3 runs 15 residues. The CDR3: CASSPSGGQSKKLFF. Written as DNA, the CDR3 is TGTGCCAGCAGCCCGTCCGGCGGACAGTCTAAAAAACTGTTTTTT.

V is TRBV28 and J is TRBJ2-3; D is possibly TRBD2 (6 bases). This CDR3 spans 16 amino acids. CDR1 is MDHEN and CDR2 is SYDVKM in the germline V gene. With 7 bases removed from V and 4 bases from J, the gap between germline ends came to 21 bases. CDR3 amino acids: CASIDIGTVGADTQYF. The CDR3 DNA reads as TGTGCCAGCATCGACATAGGGACTGTTGGGGCAGATACGCAGTATTTT.

The rearrangement uses TRBV5-1 and TRBJ1-1; no definite D call. Trimming left V 0 bases short and J 1 base short, with 7 bases between. This CDR3 spans 14 amino acids. The germline gives CDR1 SGHRS, CDR2 YFSETQ. CDR3 nucleotides: TGCGCCAGCAGCTTGGCCGGAGGGAACACTGAAGCTTTCTTT. It specifies CASSLAGGNTEAFF.

V usage is TRBV5-4 and J usage is TRBJ1-1; D uncertain. Germline CDR1 and CDR2: SGHNT and YYREEE (reference sequence). V was shortened by 3 bases and J by 0 bases, with 12 bases between the two germline ends. CDR3 length: 15 residues. The CDR3 spells CASSSRGGMNTEAFF. The CDR3 bases are TGTGCCAGCAGCTCGCGTGGAGGGATGAACACTGAAGCTTTCTTT.

V usage is TRBV27 and J usage is TRBJ1-4, with D hard to call. V shed 3 bases and J shed 5 bases, with 10 bases lying between them. This CDR3 is built from 14 residues. Germline V gives CDR1 MNHEY, CDR2 SMNVEV (reference sequence). The CDR3 region has the DNA TGTGCCAGCAGTTTGTACAGCGAAAATGAAAAACTGTTTTTT. Its protein product is CASSLYSENEKLFF.

V is TRBV5-1 and J is TRBJ2-5; D perhaps matches TRBD1 (6 bases). Germline CDR1 SGHRS, CDR2 YFSETQ. Trimming cost V 2 bases and J 3 bases, with 11 bases left between them. The CDR3 has 14 amino acids. The CDR3 here is CASSFGTQKETQYF. The DNA for the CDR3 is TGCGCCAGCAGCTTTGGGACACAAAAAGAGACCCAGTACTTC.

This rearrangement joins TRBV27 to TRBJ2-2; no reliable D call. The CDR3 has 15 residues. The V gene's germline CDR1 is MNHEY and CDR2 SMNVEV (reference sequence). Trimming cost V 0 bases and J 10 bases, with 15 bases left between them. The CDR3 is CASSLSLSSPEELFF. Here the CDR3 DNA reads TGTGCCAGCAGTTTATCTCTAAGCAGCCCGGAGGAGCTGTTTTTT.

The chain carries TRBV15 and TRBJ1-5, with TRBD1 as a possible D gene (5 bases). V lost 0 bases to trimming and J lost 4 bases, with 19 bases between them. This CDR3 is built from 18 residues. Germline V gene sequence: CDR1 LNHNV, CDR2 YYDKDF (reference sequence). The CDR3 DNA reads as TGTGCCACCAGCAGAGATCCGCAGGGAAGAAGAGTAAATCAGCCCCAGCATTTT. Protein product: CATSRDPQGRRVNQPQHF.

The chain recombines TRBV7-2 with TRBJ2-7, with D uncertain. The V end was cut by 4 bases, the J end by 3 bases, with 10 bases between. The CDR3 spans 13 residues. From germline, CDR1 is SGHTA and CDR2 FQGNSA. CDR3 coding DNA: TGTGCCAGCAGCTCCCAATCCATCTACGAGCAGTACTTC. Its translation is CASSSQSIYEQYF.

V is TRBV4-1 and J is TRBJ1-3; possible D gene TRBD1, 6 bases. Germline values: CDR1 MGHRA, CDR2 YSYEKL. The CDR3 contains 17 residues. V was pared by 0 bases and J by 4 bases, with 16 bases between. The CDR3 reads CASSQDPVQGVGNTIYF. The CDR3 DNA reads as TGCGCCAGCAGCCAAGATCCCGTACAGGGCGTAGGAAACACCATATATTTT.